The clone carrying this T cell receptor beta chain was seen repeatedly, ten times or more. These data originate in a study of T-cell memory formation after mild COVID-19. A single record per CDR3 protein comes from TCRdb applying MiXCR to the 5' RACE reads. The sample includes 120,000 to 150,000 distinct CDR3 sequences, 6% of them seen just once. The germline V gene has CDR1 LNHNV and CDR2 YYDKDF (reference sequence). CDR3 length: 13 amino acids. Trimming shortened V by 0 bases and J by 4 bases, and 5 bases separated the two germline ends. J is TRBJ2-3 and V is TRBV15; D is unclear. The origin of this receptor is an adult woman who had mild COVID-19 (a few samples of this study predate the infection). Cell type and time point are not known. The sequenced sample consisted of PBMCs or a T cell subset sorted from them (not recorded which). The CDR3 DNA is TGTGCCACCAGCAGAGACTTATCAGATACGCAGTATTTT. It translates to CATSRDLSDTQYF.